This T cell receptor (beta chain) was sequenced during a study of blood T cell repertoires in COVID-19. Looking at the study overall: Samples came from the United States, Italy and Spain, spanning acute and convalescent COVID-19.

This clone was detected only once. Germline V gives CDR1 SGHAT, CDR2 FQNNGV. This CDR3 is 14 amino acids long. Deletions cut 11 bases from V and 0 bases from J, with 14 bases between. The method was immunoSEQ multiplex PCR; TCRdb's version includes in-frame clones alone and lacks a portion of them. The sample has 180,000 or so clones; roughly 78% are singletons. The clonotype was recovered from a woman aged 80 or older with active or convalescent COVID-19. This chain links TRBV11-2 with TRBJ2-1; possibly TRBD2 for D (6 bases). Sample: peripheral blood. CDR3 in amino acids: CAVARGSSYNEQFF. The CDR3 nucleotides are TGTGCCGTCGCCCGGGGGAGCTCCTACAATGAGCAGTTCTTC.